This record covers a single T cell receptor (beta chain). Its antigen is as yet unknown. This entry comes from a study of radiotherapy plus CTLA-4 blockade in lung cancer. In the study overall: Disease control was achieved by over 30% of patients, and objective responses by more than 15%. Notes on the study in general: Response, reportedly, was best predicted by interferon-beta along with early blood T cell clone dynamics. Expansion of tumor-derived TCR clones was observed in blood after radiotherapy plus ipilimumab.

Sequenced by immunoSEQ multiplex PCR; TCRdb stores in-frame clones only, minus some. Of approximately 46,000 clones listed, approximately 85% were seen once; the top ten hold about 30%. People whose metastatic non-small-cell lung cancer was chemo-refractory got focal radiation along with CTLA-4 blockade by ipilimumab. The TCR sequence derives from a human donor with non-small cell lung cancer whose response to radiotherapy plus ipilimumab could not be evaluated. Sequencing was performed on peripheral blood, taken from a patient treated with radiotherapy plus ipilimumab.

The CDR3 region has the DNA TGTGCCAGCAGCGGGGGGACACCGAACACTGAAGCTTTCTTT. As protein: CASSGGTPNTEAFF. The V call is TRBV9, the J call TRBJ1-1; TRBD1 might be the D (6 bases). The CDR3 spans 14 residues. Germline-derived CDR1 and CDR2 are SGDLS and YYNGEE. Trimming took 3 bases from V and 1 from J, leaving 10 bases between them.